This T cell receptor beta chain was found in a study of early T cells in non-severe SARS-CoV-2 infection. Study-wide background: The chains were unpaired, and the sequenced material was bulk RNA from unsorted whole blood. Points from the study as a whole: Anti-spike CD8 responses were favored by VDJdb matching, which missed private and CD4 specificities.

As part of library construction, unique molecular identifiers were attached to individual cDNA molecules. TCRdb ran MiXCR on the 5' RACE reads and lists one entry per CDR3 protein. The sample includes over 45,000 distinct CDR3 sequences, less than 9.5% of them seen just once. This clonotype was recorded at least ten times. Its antigen remains unknown. Germline V CDR1 and CDR2: SGHRS, YFSETQ. This CDR3 region has 15 residues. V lost 4 bases and J lost 4; bases outside the gene matches: 7. The sequence was collected from an adult who was a healthcare worker with PCR-confirmed SARS-CoV-2 infection or an uninfected control (not recorded which). V is TRBV5-1 and J is TRBJ2-3; 9 nucleotides match TRBD2. The specimen was whole blood, collected at baseline. The CDR3, as DNA: TGCGCCAGCAGCGGGGGGCTAGCGGGATCAGATACGCAGTATTTT. Its translation: CASSGGLAGSDTQYF.